What follows describes a single TCR beta chain. Its specificity is not known. The sample belongs to a study of shared clonotypes between healthy human individuals. The study drew all its donors from Caucasian adults living in Nashville, Tennessee. Trimming took 3 bases from V and 2 from J; bases not matched to a gene: 7. The germline V gene encodes CDR1 MNHEY and CDR2 SMNVEV (reference sequence). This CDR3 contains 15 residues. Points from the study as a whole: The authors sampled blood alone, and tissue repertoires likely differ. Genetic and exposure-history diversity was limited by the few donors.

Assay runs were performed at deep level. Data came from immunoSEQ multiplex PCR; TCRdb stores just in-frame clones and leaves some out. The table has about 490,000 clones, roughly 78% seen once. Sequencing input: PBMCs. The receptor's source is a middle-aged woman in good health. Some clones in this sample may be carry-over from other donors' samples. The V and J genes are TRBV27 and TRBJ2-7; 7 bases fit TRBD2. CDR3 protein: CASSFGPSGTYEQYF. As DNA, the CDR3 is TGTGCCAGCAGTTTCGGGCCTAGCGGAACCTACGAGCAGTACTTC.